These 13 T cell receptor beta chains came from one sample sequenced in a study of technical replicates of blood from a few donors. Clones were sequenced by immunoSEQ multiplex PCR, and TCRdb holds only the in-frame ones, with some missing. The sample shows under 90,000 clones, about 96% of them seen only once. Sequenced: T cells isolated from PBMCs. These receptors came from a human donor in good health.

This rearrangement joins TRBV6-5 to TRBJ1-2, with a tentative D call TRBD1 (5 bases). Germline values: CDR1 MNHEY, CDR2 SVGAGI. There are 13 residues in the CDR3. The V gene lost 6 bases and the J gene lost 7 bases, with 15 bases spanning the gap. CDR3 amino acids: CASRDQGLGGYTF. In nucleotides, the CDR3 is TGTGCCAGCAGAGATCAGGGATTGGGTGGCTACACCTTC.

J is TRBJ1-2 and V is TRBV6-1, with D tentatively TRBD1 (5 bases). V shed 6 bases and J shed 8 bases, with 16 bases lying between them. Germline V CDR1 and CDR2: MNHNS, SASEGT. The CDR3 totals 13 residues. This chain's CDR3 is CASRRPGTEGYTF. Written as DNA, the CDR3 is TGTGCCAGCAGAAGACCAGGGACTGAGGGCTACACCTTC.

V gene TRBV5-1 combines with J gene TRBJ1-1; D not resolved. The V end was cut by 1 base, the J end by 4 bases, with 14 bases between. The CDR3 length is 15 residues. Germline V CDR1 and CDR2: SGHRS, YFSETQ. CDR3 loop: CASSLSGPGSTEAFF. The CDR3 nucleotides are TGCGCCAGCAGCTTGAGCGGTCCGGGGAGCACTGAAGCTTTCTTT.

This chain links TRBV6-5 with TRBJ2-1; 10 bases fit TRBD1. The germline CDR1 and CDR2 sequences are MNHEY and SVGAGI. Trimming cost V 0 bases and J 9 bases; bases outside gene matches: 8. This CDR3 contains 16 residues. CDR3: CASSYSGPGTGAEQFF. In DNA form, the CDR3 reads TGTGCCAGCAGTTACTCCGGTCCCGGGACAGGGGCTGAGCAGTTCTTC.

The chain links TRBV27 to TRBJ1-4; the D is unclear. Germline-derived CDR1 and CDR2 are MNHEY and SMNVEV (reference sequence). Between the trimmed V and J ends, which lost 7 bases and 4 bases, there was a span of 22 bases. CDR3 length: 17 amino acids. CDR3 residues: CASKNSPFTTRNEKLFF. The CDR3 DNA sequence: TGTGCCAGCAAGAATTCCCCGTTCACTACCCGTAATGAAAAACTGTTTTTT.

The chain is built from TRBV10-1 and TRBJ1-6; possible D gene TRBD1, 5 bases. CDR3 length: 18 amino acids. Germline V gene data show CDR1 as WNHNN and CDR2 as SYGVQD (reference sequence). The V gene lost 9 bases and the J gene lost 0 bases, with 21 bases spanning the gap. In nucleotides, the CDR3 is TGCGCCAGTAAGACAGCCCAACTCTCTAGCTCCTATAATTCACCCCTCCACTTT. It translates to CASKTAQLSSSYNSPLHF.

CDR3 sequence (DNA): TGTGCCAGCAGTCAGCCTTCGGGGAACACTGAAGCTTTCTTT. This gives the protein CASSQPSGNTEAFF. The chain joins TRBV6-5 to TRBJ1-1; no definite D call. The CDR3 runs to 14 residues. Deletions cut 5 bases from V and 1 base from J, with 11 bases between. The germline V gene encodes CDR1 MNHEY and CDR2 SVGAGI.

The chain has TRBV5-6 and TRBJ2-7; D is uncertain. The V end lost 3 bases, the J end lost 0 bases, and 7 bases lay between the germline ends. The CDR3 has 13 amino acids. The V gene's germline CDR1 is SGHDT and CDR2 YYEEEE. CDR3 sequence: CASSSTGSYEQYF. The CDR3 region has the DNA TGTGCCAGCAGCTCCACGGGCTCCTACGAGCAGTACTTC.

V is TRBV6-4 and J is TRBJ2-1; possible D gene TRBD2, 5 bases. The CDR3 has 14 amino acids. V was clipped by 4 bases and J by 6 bases, with 13 bases between them. Germline CDR1 and CDR2: MRHNA and SNTAGT. CDR3: CASSVEVTSNEQFF. CDR3 sequence (DNA): TGTGCCAGCAGTGTGGAGGTAACCTCCAATGAGCAGTTCTTC.

This chain uses TRBV14 with TRBJ1-2; 7 bases agree with TRBD1. The CDR3 extends over 15 amino acids. The V and J ends lost 6 bases and 3 bases, in that order; junction bases with no gene match: 10. Germline CDR1 and CDR2: SGHDN and FVKESK. CDR3 DNA: TGTGCCAGCAGACGAGCAACAGGGGTACACTATGGCTACACCTTC. Its protein product is CASRRATGVHYGYTF.

The chain couples TRBV6-1 to TRBJ2-7; 12 bases agree with TRBD2. Looked up from germline, CDR1 is MNHNS and CDR2 is SASEGT. The ends lost 10 bases at V and 6 bases at J; junction bases unmatched: 7. The CDR3 has 13 amino acids. The CDR3: CATRRLAGVEQYF. The CDR3, as DNA: TGTGCCACCAGACGACTAGCGGGAGTCGAGCAGTACTTC.

The V and J genes are TRBV27 and TRBJ1-1; D ambiguous. Germline assignment: CDR1 MNHEY and CDR2 SMNVEV (reference sequence). Trimming cost V 6 bases and J 2 bases, with 13 bases left between them. This CDR3 is built from 14 residues. CDR3 sequence: CASSQHTSNTEAFF. The CDR3 DNA sequence: TGTGCCAGCAGCCAACATACCTCCAACACTGAAGCTTTCTTT.

The gene calls are TRBV19 and TRBJ2-5, with a possible D match to TRBD2 (7 bases). The V end lost 3 bases, the J end lost 4 bases, and 15 bases lay between the germline ends. Germline V gives CDR1 LNHDA, CDR2 SQIVND (reference sequence). The length of the CDR3 is 15 residues. CDR3 sequence reads: CASSMVRGTRETQYF. The DNA for the CDR3 is TGTGCCAGTAGTATGGTGCGGGGGACAAGAGAGACCCAGTACTTC.